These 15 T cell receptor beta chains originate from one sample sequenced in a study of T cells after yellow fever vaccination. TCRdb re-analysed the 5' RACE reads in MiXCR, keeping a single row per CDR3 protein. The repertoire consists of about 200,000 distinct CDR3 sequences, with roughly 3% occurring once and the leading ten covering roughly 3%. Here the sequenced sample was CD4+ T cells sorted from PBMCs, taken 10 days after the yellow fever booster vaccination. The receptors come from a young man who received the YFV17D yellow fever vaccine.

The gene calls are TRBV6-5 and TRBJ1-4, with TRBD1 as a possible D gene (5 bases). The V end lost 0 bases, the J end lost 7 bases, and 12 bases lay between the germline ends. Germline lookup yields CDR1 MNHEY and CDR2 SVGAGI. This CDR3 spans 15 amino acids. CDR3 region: CASSYSNPQGEKLFF. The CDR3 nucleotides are TGTGCCAGCAGTTACTCGAACCCGCAGGGTGAAAAACTGTTTTTT.

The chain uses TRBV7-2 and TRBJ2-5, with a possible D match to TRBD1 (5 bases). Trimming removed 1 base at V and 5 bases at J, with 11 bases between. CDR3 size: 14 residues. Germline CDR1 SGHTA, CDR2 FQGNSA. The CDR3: CASSLDRPTETQYF. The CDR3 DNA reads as TGTGCCAGCAGCTTAGACAGGCCAACCGAGACCCAGTACTTC. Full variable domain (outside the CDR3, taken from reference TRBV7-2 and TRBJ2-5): GAGVSQSPSNKVTEKGKDVELRCDPISGHTALYWYRQSLGQGLEFLIYFQGNSAPDKSGLPSDRFSAERTGGSVSTLTIQRTQQEDSAVYLCASSLDRPTETQYFGPGTRLLVL.

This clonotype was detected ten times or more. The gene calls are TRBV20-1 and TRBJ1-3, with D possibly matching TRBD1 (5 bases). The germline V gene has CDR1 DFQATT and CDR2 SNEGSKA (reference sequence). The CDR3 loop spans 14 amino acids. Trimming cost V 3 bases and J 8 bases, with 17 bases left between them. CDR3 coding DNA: TGCAGTGCTAGGGTGGGGGGACCGGCGGACACCATATATTTT. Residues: CSARVGGPADTIYF.

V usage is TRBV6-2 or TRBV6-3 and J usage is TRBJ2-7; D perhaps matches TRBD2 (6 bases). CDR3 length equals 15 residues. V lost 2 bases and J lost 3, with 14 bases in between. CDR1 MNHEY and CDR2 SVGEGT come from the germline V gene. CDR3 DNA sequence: TGTGCCAGCAGTTACCGTCCGAACGGGGGCTACGAGCAGTACGTC. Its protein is CASSYRPNGGYEQYV.

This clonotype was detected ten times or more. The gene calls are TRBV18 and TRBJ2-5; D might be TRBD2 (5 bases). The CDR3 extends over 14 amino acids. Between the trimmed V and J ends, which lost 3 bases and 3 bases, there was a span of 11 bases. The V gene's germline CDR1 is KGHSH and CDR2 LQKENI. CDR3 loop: CASSPTREEETQYF. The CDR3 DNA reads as TGTGCCAGCTCACCTACTCGGGAAGAAGAGACCCAGTACTTC.

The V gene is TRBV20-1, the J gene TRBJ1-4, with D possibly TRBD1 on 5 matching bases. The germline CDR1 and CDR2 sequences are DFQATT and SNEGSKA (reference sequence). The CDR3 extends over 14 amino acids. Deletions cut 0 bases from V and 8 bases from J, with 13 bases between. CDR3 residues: CSARDPRDGEKLFF. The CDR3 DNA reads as TGCAGTGCTAGAGATCCCAGGGATGGCGAAAAACTGTTTTTT.

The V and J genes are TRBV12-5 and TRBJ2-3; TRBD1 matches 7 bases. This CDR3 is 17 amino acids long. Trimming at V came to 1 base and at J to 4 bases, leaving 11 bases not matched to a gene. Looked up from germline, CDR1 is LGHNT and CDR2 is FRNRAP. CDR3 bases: TGTGCTAGTGGTTTGGAAATACAGGGGTATGCCCCAGATACGCAGTATTTT. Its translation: CASGLEIQGYAPDTQYF.

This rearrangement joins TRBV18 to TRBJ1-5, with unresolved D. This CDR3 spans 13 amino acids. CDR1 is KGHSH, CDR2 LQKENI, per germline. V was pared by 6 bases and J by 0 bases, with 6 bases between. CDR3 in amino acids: CASSDGSNQPQHF. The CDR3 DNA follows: TGTGCCAGCTCGGACGGTAGCAATCAGCCCCAGCATTTT.

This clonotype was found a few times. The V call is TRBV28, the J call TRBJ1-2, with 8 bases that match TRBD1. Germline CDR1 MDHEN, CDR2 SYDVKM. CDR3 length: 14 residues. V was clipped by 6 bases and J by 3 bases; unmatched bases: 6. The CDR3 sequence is CASRAGTGYYGYTF. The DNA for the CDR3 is TGTGCCAGCAGGGCCGGGACAGGCTACTATGGCTACACCTTC.

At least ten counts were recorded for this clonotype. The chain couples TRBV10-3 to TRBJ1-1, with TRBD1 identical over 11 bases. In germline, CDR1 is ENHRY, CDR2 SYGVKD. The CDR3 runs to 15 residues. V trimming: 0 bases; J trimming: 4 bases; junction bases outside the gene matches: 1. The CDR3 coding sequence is TGTGCCATCAGTGAGTCGGGGACAGGGGGCACTGAAGCTTTCTTT. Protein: CAISESGTGGTEAFF.

CDR3 DNA sequence: TGTGCCAGCAGTCGCGGGCCCGTCGTTACCTTC. Translation: CASSRGPVVTF. The V gene is TRBV14, the J gene TRBJ1-2, with D uncertain. The CDR3 loop spans 11 amino acids. Germline lookup yields CDR1 SGHDN and CDR2 FVKESK. Trimming shortened V by 6 bases and J by 14 bases, and 16 bases separated the two germline ends. Combining the CDR3 with reference TRBV14 and TRBJ1-2 gives the whole variable domain EAGVTQFPSHSVIEKGQTVTLRCDPISGHDNLYWYRRVMGKEIKFLLHFVKESKQDESGMPNNRFLAERTGGTYSTLKVQPAELEDSGVYFCASSRGPVVTFGSGTRLTVV.

Here the CDR3 reads CSATTGGAGANVLTF. CDR3 bases: TGCAGTGCTACGACAGGGGGCGCTGGGGCCAACGTCCTGACTTTC. The chain employs TRBV20-1 and TRBJ2-6; 10 bases are shared with TRBD1. V shed 4 bases and J 2 bases; nucleotides not matched to a gene: 2. Germline loops: CDR1 DFQATT, CDR2 SNEGSKA (reference sequence). The CDR3 runs 15 residues.

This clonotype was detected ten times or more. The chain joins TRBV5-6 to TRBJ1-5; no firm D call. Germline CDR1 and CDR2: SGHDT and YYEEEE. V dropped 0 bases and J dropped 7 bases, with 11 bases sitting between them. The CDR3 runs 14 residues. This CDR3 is CASSLGGIGQPQHF. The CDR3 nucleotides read TGTGCCAGCAGCTTGGGGGGTATAGGACAGCCCCAGCATTTT.

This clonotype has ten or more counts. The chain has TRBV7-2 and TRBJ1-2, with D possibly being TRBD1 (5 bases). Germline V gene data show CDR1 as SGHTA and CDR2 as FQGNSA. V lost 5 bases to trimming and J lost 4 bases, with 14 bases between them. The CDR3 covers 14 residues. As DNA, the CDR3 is TGTGCCAGCAGCGTGGGGCATAAGGCCTATGGCTACACCTTC. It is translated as CASSVGHKAYGYTF.

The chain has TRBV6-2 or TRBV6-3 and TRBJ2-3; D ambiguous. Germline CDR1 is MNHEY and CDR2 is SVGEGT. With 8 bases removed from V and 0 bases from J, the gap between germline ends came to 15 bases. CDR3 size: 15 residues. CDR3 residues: CASLPWSSSTDTQYF. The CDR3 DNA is TGTGCCAGCCTTCCCTGGTCATCAAGCACAGATACGCAGTATTTT.